Shown below are 4 T cell receptor beta chains from a single sample sequenced in a study of control samples from healthy donors and cancer patients. Method: immunoSEQ multiplex PCR; TCRdb's copy keeps in-frame clones and lacks some. Here the sample spans around 100,000 clones, just under 95% being singletons. Sequenced sample: blood. The receptors derive from a human donor in good health. The donor label of this sample is uncertain.

The V call is TRBV11-1, the J call TRBJ2-5; 7 bases are shared with TRBD1. CDR3 length equals 15 residues. Trimming cost V 4 bases and J 4 bases; bases outside gene matches: 9. The V gene's germline CDR1 is SGHAT and CDR2 FQDESV (reference sequence). CDR3 DNA sequence: TGTGCCAGCAGCTCCATGACGACAGGGCGAGAGACCCAGTACTTC. As protein: CASSSMTTGRETQYF.

This chain connects TRBV7-9 to TRBJ1-6; 7 nucleotides line up with TRBD1. CDR3 length: 16 residues. Germline V CDR1 and CDR2: SEHNR, FQNEAQ (reference sequence). Losses at the gene ends were 5 bases for V and 10 bases for J; bases not matched to a gene: 14. CDR3 coding DNA: TGTGCCAGCAGCACATGGACAGGAGGGAATAGGTCACCCCTCCACTTT. Translation: CASSTWTGGNRSPLHF.

The V call is TRBV7-9, the J call TRBJ2-5; D unresolved. Trimming shortened V by 7 bases and J by 0 bases, and 6 bases separated the two germline ends. This CDR3 contains 12 residues. Germline CDR1 and CDR2: SEHNR and FQNEAQ (reference sequence). Here the CDR3 reads CASTYYQETQYF. The CDR3 coding sequence is TGTGCCAGCACCTATTACCAAGAGACCCAGTACTTC.

J is TRBJ1-1 and V is TRBV4-2; D gene uncertain. V lost 5 bases and J lost 4, with 11 bases in between. CDR1 LGHNA and CDR2 YNFKEQ come from the germline V gene. This CDR3 is built from 13 residues. The CDR3 DNA is TGTGCCAGCAGCTCTAATCTGGGCACTGAAGCTTTCTTT. Translated, it gives CASSSNLGTEAFF.